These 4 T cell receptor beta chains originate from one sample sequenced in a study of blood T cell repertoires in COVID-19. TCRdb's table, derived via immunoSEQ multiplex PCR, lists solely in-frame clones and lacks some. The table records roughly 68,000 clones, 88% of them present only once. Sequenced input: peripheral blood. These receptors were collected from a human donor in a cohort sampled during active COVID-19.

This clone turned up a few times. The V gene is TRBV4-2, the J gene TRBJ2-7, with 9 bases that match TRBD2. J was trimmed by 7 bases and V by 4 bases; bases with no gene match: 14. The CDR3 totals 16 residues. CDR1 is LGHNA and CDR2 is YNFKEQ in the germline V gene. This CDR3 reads CASSPRGLAGLGEQYF. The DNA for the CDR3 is TGTGCCAGCAGCCCCCGTGGTCTAGCGGGACTTGGGGAGCAGTACTTC.

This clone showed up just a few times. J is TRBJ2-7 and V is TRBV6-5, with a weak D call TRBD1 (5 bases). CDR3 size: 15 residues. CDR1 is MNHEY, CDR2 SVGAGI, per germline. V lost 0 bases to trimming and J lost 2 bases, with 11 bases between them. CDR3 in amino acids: CASSYSKGATYEQYF. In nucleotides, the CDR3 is TGTGCCAGCAGTTACTCGAAAGGGGCCACCTACGAGCAGTACTTC.

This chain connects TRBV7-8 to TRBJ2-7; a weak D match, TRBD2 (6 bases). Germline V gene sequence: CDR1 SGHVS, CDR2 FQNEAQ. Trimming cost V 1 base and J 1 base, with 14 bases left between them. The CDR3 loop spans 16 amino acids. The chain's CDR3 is CASSLVSGGGSYEQYF. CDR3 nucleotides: TGTGCCAGCAGCTTAGTGTCCGGGGGAGGATCCTACGAGCAGTACTTC.

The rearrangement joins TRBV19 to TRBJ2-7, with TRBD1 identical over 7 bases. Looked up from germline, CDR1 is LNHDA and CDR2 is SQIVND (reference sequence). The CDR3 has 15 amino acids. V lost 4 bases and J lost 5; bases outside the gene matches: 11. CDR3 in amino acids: CASSKGSGGSHEQYF. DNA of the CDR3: TGTGCCAGTAGTAAGGGGTCAGGGGGTTCCCACGAGCAGTACTTC.